The 27 T cell receptor beta chains below all came from one sample that was sequenced in a study of CD8 T cells in Susac syndrome. The RNA input was about 0.5 to 1 ug, and it was reverse transcribed with random hexamers. TCRdb called the immunoSEQ multiplex PCR reads again in MiXCR, with one record for every CDR3 protein. This table holds approximately 140,000 distinct CDR3 sequences, roughly 80% found once. What was sequenced was CD8+ T cells from PBMCs. These receptors came from a human donor with multiple sclerosis.

This chain uses TRBV28 with TRBJ1-1; 8 bases agree with TRBD1. CDR3 length: 15 residues. J gave up 4 bases and V 2 bases, and 6 bases lay outside the gene matches. The V gene's germline CDR1 is MDHEN and CDR2 SYDVKM. CDR3 nucleotide sequence: TGTGCCAGCAGTTTAAACAGGGGGTTTCGCACTGAAGCTTTCTTT. Protein: CASSLNRGFRTEAFF.

This sequence joins TRBV19 and TRBJ1-5; TRBD1 matches 7 bases. The CDR3 is made up of 17 amino acids. Germline V gives CDR1 LNHDA, CDR2 SQIVND (reference sequence). Unmatched junction bases numbered 15, after V lost 5 bases and J lost 5 bases. CDR3 loop: CASSSRRDSGYHQPQHF. In DNA, the CDR3 is TGTGCCAGTAGTTCCCGCCGGGACAGCGGGTACCATCAGCCCCAGCATTTT.

CDR3 DNA: TGTGCCAGCAAGAGGGCCGGGAATCAGCCCCAGCATTTT. It specifies CASKRAGNQPQHF. V and J are TRBV12-3 or TRBV12-4 and TRBJ1-5; D is uncertain. Trimming left V 7 bases short and J 4 bases short, with 11 bases between. The CDR3 is 13 residues long.

This clonotype has a handful of counts. The gene calls are TRBV6-5 and TRBJ2-1; 11 bases agree with TRBD2. V shed 6 bases, J shed 7 bases, and the junction held 8 bases outside the gene matches. This CDR3 comprises 15 residues. The germline gives CDR1 MNHEY, CDR2 SVGAGI. CDR3 sequence reads: CASSLTSGDYNEQFF. CDR3 nucleotides: TGTGCCAGCAGCTTGACTAGCGGGGACTATAATGAGCAGTTCTTC.

The chain uses TRBV4-3 and TRBJ2-3; the D is unclear. With 0 bases removed from V and 0 bases from J, the gap between germline ends came to 10 bases. Germline lookup yields CDR1 LGHNA and CDR2 YSLEER. The CDR3 extends over 16 amino acids. The CDR3 region is CASSQDAYRSTDTQYF. The CDR3 DNA is TGCGCCAGCAGCCAAGATGCGTATCGTAGCACAGATACGCAGTATTTT.

This clonotype occurred once. The chain has TRBV20-1 and TRBJ2-1; D uncertain. The CDR3 is 13 residues long. Germline assignment: CDR1 DFQATT and CDR2 SNEGSKA (reference sequence). Trimming pared 5 bases from V and 2 bases from J, leaving 10 bases between. CDR3 in DNA: TGCAGTGCTGTATTTGAAGCCTACAATGAGCAGTTCTTC. This codes for CSAVFEAYNEQFF.

This clonotype was seen a few times. V usage is TRBV6-1 and J usage is TRBJ1-1, with D hard to call. Germline loops: CDR1 MNHNS, CDR2 SASEGT. This CDR3 is 12 amino acids long. Between the trimmed V and J ends, which lost 5 bases and 4 bases, there was a span of 8 bases. Here the CDR3 reads CASSTEGTEAFF. The CDR3, as DNA: TGTGCCAGCAGTACCGAGGGCACTGAAGCTTTCTTT.

This chain joins TRBV5-1 and TRBJ1-2; D gene unclear. The CDR3 has 16 residues. V was clipped by 2 bases and J by 6 bases, with 20 bases between them. The V gene's germline CDR1 is SGHRS and CDR2 YFSETQ. The CDR3 sequence: CASSFQPNGEPHGYTF. DNA for the CDR3: TGCGCCAGCAGCTTCCAGCCCAATGGGGAACCCCATGGCTACACCTTC.

The chain recombines TRBV3-1 with TRBJ2-2; TRBD2 might be the D (5 bases). The V gene lost 1 base and the J gene lost 2 bases, with 11 bases spanning the gap. Germline V gene sequence: CDR1 LGHDT, CDR2 YNNKEL (reference sequence). The CDR3 is made up of 16 amino acids. The CDR3, as DNA: TGTGCCAGCAGCCAAGCGCGGGCTCGCAACACCGGGGAGCTGTTTTTT. It specifies CASSQARARNTGELFF.

The J gene is TRBJ2-3, the V gene TRBV19; 11 positions agree with TRBD2. Trimming took 3 bases from V and 4 from J; bases not matched to a gene: 3. The CDR3 sequence is 15 residues long. Germline V gene sequence: CDR1 LNHDA, CDR2 SQIVND (reference sequence). The CDR3 DNA follows: TGTGCCAGTAGTATCGTAGCGGGAGGGTCAGATACGCAGTATTTT. Translating gives CASSIVAGGSDTQYF.

The table lists this clonotype with a count of one. This chain connects TRBV4-1 to TRBJ2-7; D is ambiguous. Between the trimmed V and J ends, which lost 0 bases and 6 bases, there was a span of 12 bases. The CDR3 totals 14 residues. Germline CDR1 and CDR2: MGHRA and YSYEKL. As DNA, the CDR3 is TGCGCCAGCAGCCAAGACCAGGTTGGGCCCGAGCAGTACTTC. Encoded protein: CASSQDQVGPEQYF.

The CDR3 DNA sequence: TGTGCCAGTCTCCTCTTAGCGGGGCATACTAGCACAGATACGCAGTATTTT. It yields the protein CASLLLAGHTSTDTQYF. V gene TRBV7-9 combines with J gene TRBJ2-3; the match to TRBD2 covers 8 bases. The CDR3 covers 17 residues. V trimming: 9 bases; J trimming: 0 bases; junction bases outside the gene matches: 14. Germline CDR1 SEHNR, CDR2 FQNEAQ (reference sequence).

This chain uses TRBV2 with TRBJ2-3; D not certain. This CDR3 is built from 12 residues. Trimming pared 7 bases from V and 6 bases from J, leaving 11 bases between. Germline V lookup: CDR1 SNHLY, CDR2 FYNNEI. CDR3 nucleotide sequence: TGTGCCAGCATGAGTAGGACGGATACGCAGTATTTT. It is translated as CASMSRTDTQYF.

This clonotype was detected only once. This chain uses TRBV5-6 with TRBJ2-2; 7 bases are shared with TRBD1. The V segment lost 4 bases and the J segment 5 bases; nucleotides outside the gene matches: 8. The germline V gene has CDR1 SGHDT and CDR2 YYEEEE. There are 15 residues in the CDR3. CDR3 in amino acids: CASSGGQRWTGELFF. In nucleotides, the CDR3 is TGTGCCAGCAGCGGGGGACAGCGGTGGACCGGGGAGCTGTTTTTT.

The gene calls are TRBV7-3 and TRBJ2-3, with D possibly matching TRBD2 (6 bases). V lost 4 bases and J lost 4, with 15 bases in between. Per the germline V gene, CDR1 is SGHTA and CDR2 is FQGTGA. This CDR3 contains 15 residues. The CDR3 is CASSWDGGVADTQYF. The CDR3 DNA reads TGTGCCAGCAGCTGGGACGGAGGGGTGGCAGATACGCAGTATTTT.

This chain joins TRBV21-1 and TRBJ1-1. TRBV21-1 corresponds to a pseudogene. The CDR3 has 13 residues. The CDR3 here is CASSPSFCPEAFF. The DNA for the CDR3 is TGTGCCAGCAGCCCAAGCTTTTGCCCTGAAGCTTTCTTT.

This clonotype was observed once. The rearrangement uses TRBV19 and TRBJ2-1, with a possible D match to TRBD2 (6 bases). V was cut by 2 bases and J by 0 bases, with 14 bases left in between. CDR3 length: 17 amino acids. Germline V gives CDR1 LNHDA, CDR2 SQIVND (reference sequence). The CDR3: CASSIMSGWTSYNEQFF. The CDR3 DNA is TGTGCCAGTAGTATAATGAGCGGGTGGACCTCCTACAATGAGCAGTTCTTC.

V and J are TRBV19 and TRBJ2-3; D is uncertain. Germline V gene data show CDR1 as LNHDA and CDR2 as SQIVND (reference sequence). Trimming pared 3 bases from V and 6 bases from J, leaving 19 bases between. The CDR3 runs to 16 residues. In DNA form, the CDR3 reads TGTGCCAGTAGTATCTCCCGACCGTATTTAGGGGATACGCAGTATTTT. It specifies CASSISRPYLGDTQYF.

This CDR3 is CASSFEGTFLNTGELFF. CDR3 coding DNA: TGTGCCAGCAGTTTTGAGGGGACTTTTCTGAACACCGGGGAGCTGTTTTTT. V usage is TRBV28 and J usage is TRBJ2-2; TRBD2 might be the D (6 bases). The V and J ends lost 3 bases and 1 base respectively, with 15 bases between them. The CDR3 is made up of 17 amino acids. Germline V gene data show CDR1 as MDHEN and CDR2 as SYDVKM.

This clonotype appeared once. The chain is built from TRBV12-3 or TRBV12-4 and TRBJ2-1, with 8 positions matching TRBD2. The CDR3 sequence is 18 residues long. CDR3 loop: CATSGKTEGTFSYNEQFF. The CDR3 DNA is TGTGCAACTAGCGGAAAAACGGAGGGTACTTTCTCCTACAATGAGCAGTTCTTC.

This clonotype turned up a few times. This rearrangement joins TRBV21-1 to TRBJ2-7; TRBD2, the table's D call, lacks a check against the DNA. TRBV21-1 is annotated as a pseudogene. This CDR3 region has 14 residues. CDR3 nucleotide sequence: TGTGCCAGCAGCTTCCGGGTCCGGGAGGGCGAGCAGTACGTC. It specifies CASSFRVREGEQYV.

The chain combines TRBV27 with TRBJ2-7; 8 bases are a match to TRBD1. Germline V lookup: CDR1 MNHEY, CDR2 SMNVEV (reference sequence). V shed 4 bases and J 2 bases; nucleotides not matched to a gene: 4. The CDR3 has 14 residues. This chain's CDR3 is CASSWGTGTYEQYF. CDR3 coding DNA: TGTGCCAGCAGTTGGGGGACAGGTACCTACGAGCAGTACTTC.

This rearrangement joins TRBV27 to TRBJ1-6; D ambiguous. In germline, CDR1 is MNHEY, CDR2 SMNVEV (reference sequence). Trimming took off 2 bases at V and 10 bases at J, with 9 bases between the two ends. CDR3 length: 13 residues. The CDR3 nucleotides read TGTGCCAGCAGTTTAGTCTCGGGATCACCCCTCCACTTT. Amino acids: CASSLVSGSPLHF.

This clonotype was detected only a few times. The rearrangement uses TRBV7-2 and TRBJ1-1, with 7 bases identical to TRBD1. Germline V gene lookup returns CDR1 SGHTA and CDR2 FQGNSA. The junction had 8 bases not matched to a gene; V was cut back by 4 bases and J by 3 bases. This CDR3 is built from 15 residues. The CDR3: CASSSGGGGDTEAFF. In DNA, the CDR3 is TGTGCCAGCAGCTCTGGGGGAGGGGGCGACACTGAAGCTTTCTTT.

This clonotype occurred a few times. V usage is TRBV28 and J usage is TRBJ2-7; 7 nucleotides line up with TRBD1. Losses at the gene ends were 2 bases for V and 1 base for J; bases not matched to a gene: 2. Germline CDR1 reads MDHEN; CDR2 reads SYDVKM. This CDR3 has 14 amino acids. DNA for the CDR3: TGTGCCAGCAGTTTACCGACAGGGTCCTACGAGCAGTACTTC. Translated: CASSLPTGSYEQYF.

This chain joins TRBV27 and TRBJ2-6, with TRBD1 matching 7 bases. This CDR3 is built from 18 residues. The V and J ends lost 4 bases and 0 bases, in that order; junction bases with no gene match: 9. From germline, CDR1 is MNHEY and CDR2 SMNVEV (reference sequence). CDR3 sequence (DNA): TGTGCCAGCAGTTCCTCTACAGGGGTGGGCTCTGGGGCCAACGTCCTGACTTTC. Translated: CASSSSTGVGSGANVLTF.

This chain joins TRBV7-2 and TRBJ2-1; D remains unclear. CDR1 SGHTA and CDR2 FQGNSA come from the germline V gene. CDR3 length equals 13 residues. V shed 6 bases and J shed 4 bases, with 10 bases lying between them. The CDR3 reads CASSEPPYNEQFF. As DNA, the CDR3 is TGTGCCAGCAGTGAACCTCCATACAATGAGCAGTTCTTC.